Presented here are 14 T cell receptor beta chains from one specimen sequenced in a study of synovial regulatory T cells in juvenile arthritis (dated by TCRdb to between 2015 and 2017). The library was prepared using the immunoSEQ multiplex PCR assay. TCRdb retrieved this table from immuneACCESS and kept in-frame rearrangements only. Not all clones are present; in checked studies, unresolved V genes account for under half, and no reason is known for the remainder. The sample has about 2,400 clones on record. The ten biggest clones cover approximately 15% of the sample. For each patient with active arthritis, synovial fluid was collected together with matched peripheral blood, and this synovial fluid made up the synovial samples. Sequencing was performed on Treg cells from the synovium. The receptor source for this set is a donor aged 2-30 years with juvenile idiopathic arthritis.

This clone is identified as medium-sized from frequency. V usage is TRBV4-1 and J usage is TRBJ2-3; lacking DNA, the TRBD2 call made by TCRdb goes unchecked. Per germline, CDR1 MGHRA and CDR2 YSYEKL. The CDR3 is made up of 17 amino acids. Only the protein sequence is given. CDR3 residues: CASSLGMGGSDTDTQYF.

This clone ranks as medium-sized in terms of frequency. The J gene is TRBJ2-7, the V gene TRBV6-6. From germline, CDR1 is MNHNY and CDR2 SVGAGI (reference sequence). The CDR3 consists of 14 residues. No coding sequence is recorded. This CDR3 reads CASSYLGLGYEQYF.

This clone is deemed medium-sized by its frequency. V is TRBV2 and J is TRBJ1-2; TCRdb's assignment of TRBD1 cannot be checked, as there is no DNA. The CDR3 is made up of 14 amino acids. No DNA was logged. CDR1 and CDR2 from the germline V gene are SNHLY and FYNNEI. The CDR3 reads CASRRDRGNYGYTF.

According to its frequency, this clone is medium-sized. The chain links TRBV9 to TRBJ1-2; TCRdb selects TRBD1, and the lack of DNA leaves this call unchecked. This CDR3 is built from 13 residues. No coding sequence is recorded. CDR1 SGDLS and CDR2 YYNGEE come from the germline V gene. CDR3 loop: CASSAWDRTGYTF. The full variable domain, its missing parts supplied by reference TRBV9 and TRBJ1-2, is DSGVTQTPKHLITATGQRVTLRCSPRSGDLSVYWYQQSLDQGLQFLIQYYNGEERAKGNILERFSAQQFPDLHSELNLSSLELGDSALYFCASSAWDRTGYTFGSGTRLTVV.

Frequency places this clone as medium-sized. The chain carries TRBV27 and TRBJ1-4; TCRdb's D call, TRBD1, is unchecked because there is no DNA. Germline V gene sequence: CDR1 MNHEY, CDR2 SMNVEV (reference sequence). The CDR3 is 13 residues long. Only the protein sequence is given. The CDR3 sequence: CASSLQGSEKLFF.

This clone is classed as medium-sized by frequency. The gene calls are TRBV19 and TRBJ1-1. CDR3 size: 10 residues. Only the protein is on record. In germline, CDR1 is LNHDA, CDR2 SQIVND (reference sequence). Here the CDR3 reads CGKLWLEAFF.

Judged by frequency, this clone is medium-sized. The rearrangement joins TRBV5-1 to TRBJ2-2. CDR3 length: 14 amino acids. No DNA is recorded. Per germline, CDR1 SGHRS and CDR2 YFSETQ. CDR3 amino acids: CASSSAGSTGELFF.

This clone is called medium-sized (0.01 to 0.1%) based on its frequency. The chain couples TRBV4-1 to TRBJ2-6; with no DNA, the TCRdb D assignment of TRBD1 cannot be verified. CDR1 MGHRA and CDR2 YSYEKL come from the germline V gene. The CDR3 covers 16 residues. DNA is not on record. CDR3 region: CASSRTDRVRGNVLTF.

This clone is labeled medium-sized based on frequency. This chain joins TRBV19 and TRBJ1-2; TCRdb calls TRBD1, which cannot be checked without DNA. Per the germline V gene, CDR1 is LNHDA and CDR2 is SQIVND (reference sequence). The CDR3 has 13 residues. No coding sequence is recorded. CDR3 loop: CASSGTGVYGYTF.

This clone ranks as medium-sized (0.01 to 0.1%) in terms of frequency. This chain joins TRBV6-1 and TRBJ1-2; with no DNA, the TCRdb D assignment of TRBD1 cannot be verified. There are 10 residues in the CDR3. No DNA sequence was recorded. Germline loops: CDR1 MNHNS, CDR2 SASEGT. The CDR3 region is CASSEGLSTF.

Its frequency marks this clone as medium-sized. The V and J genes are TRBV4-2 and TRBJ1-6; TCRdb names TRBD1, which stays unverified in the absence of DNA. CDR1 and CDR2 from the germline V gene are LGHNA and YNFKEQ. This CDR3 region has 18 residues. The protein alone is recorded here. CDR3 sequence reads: CASSHPGTVSSYNSPLHF.

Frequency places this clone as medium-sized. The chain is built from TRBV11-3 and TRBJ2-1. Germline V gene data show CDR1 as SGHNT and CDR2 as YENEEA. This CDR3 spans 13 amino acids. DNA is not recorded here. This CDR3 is CASSLETGTEQFF.

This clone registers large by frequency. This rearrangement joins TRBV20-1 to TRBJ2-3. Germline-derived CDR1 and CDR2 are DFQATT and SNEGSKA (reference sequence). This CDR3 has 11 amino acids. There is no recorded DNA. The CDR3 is CSADEADTQYF.

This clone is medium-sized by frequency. Here the CDR3 reads CATHPQAITEAFF. The V gene is TRBV2, the J gene TRBJ1-1; without DNA, the TCRdb call of TRBD1 cannot be checked. The germline CDR1 and CDR2 sequences are SNHLY and FYNNEI. The CDR3 is made up of 13 amino acids. A DNA sequence was not provided.